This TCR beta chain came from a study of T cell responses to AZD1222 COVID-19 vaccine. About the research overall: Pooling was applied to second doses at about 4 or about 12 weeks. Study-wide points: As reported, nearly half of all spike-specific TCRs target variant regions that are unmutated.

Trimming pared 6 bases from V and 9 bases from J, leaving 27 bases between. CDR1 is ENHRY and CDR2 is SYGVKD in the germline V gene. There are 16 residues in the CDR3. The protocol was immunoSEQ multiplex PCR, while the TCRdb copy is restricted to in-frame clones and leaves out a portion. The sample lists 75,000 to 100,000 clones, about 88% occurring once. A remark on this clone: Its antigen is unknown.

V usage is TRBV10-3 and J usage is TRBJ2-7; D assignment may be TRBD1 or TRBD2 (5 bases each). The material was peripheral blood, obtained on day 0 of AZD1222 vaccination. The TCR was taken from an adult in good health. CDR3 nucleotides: TGTGCCATCAGCACGTCGTCTCACTCAGTCCCGGGACGGCAGTACTTC. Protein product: CAISTSSHSVPGRQYF.